This TCR beta chain was identified in a study of blood T cells in healthy people across ages. General study findings and limits: A conclusive naive versus antigen-experienced comparison was prevented by the unsorted PBMCs.

A remark on this clonotype: Its antigen is currently unknown.

Primers used in a second PCR of about 7 to 12 cycles were a sample-barcoded 5' primer and a J-beta primer mix. Template switching added a 12-random-nucleotide identifier to every cDNA molecule. TCRdb passed the 5' RACE reads through MiXCR, listing each CDR3 protein once. The data show roughly 800,000 distinct CDR3 sequences, over 45% seen once. CDR3 size: 13 residues. Germline values: CDR1 SGDLS, CDR2 YYNGEE. Trimming took off 3 bases at V and 5 bases at J, with 9 bases between the two ends. This sequence was found in a man between 25 and 39 years old in good health. The rearrangement links TRBV9 to TRBJ2-4; weak D call: TRBD2 (5 bases). Source material: blood. Here the CDR3 reads CASSAGSENIQYF. CDR3 nucleotide sequence: TGTGCCAGCAGCGCGGGGTCCGAAAACATTCAGTACTTC.